This T cell receptor beta chain was recovered during a study of metastatic and nonmetastatic thyroid tumors. The overall study: Repertoire comparisons spanned blood and tumor or nodule tissue from malignant and benign thyroid patients.

Patients were all untreated before their thyroid surgery. V lost 6 bases to trimming and J lost 10 bases, with 18 bases between them. There are 13 residues in the CDR3. Study-wide results and caveats: The reported finding was significantly higher TCR beta diversity in malignant thyroid tumors relative to benign nodules, in blood and tumor.

This clone was seen more than once but under ten times. What it binds is unknown. TCRdb re-called the PCR reads via MiXCR. The data show about 82,000 clones, around an eighth seen once. The sample taken for sequencing was tumor tissue. V is TRBV12-3 or TRBV12-4 and J is TRBJ1-1, with D uncertain. The sequence was collected from a female donor with papillary thyroid cancer or a benign thyroid nodule (not recorded which). Some clones in this sample may be carry-over from other donors' samples. Here the CDR3 reads CASSLGNTWGAFF. As DNA, the CDR3 is TGTGCCAGCAGCCTGGGCAATACTTGGGGAGCTTTCTTT.